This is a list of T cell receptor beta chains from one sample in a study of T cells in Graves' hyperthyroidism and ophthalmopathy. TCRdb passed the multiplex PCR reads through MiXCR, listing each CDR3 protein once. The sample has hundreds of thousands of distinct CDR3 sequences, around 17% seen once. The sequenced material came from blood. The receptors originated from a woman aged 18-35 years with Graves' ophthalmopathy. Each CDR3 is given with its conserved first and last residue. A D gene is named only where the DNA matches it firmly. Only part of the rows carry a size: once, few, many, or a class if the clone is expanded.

CDR3: CSVTDRSTDTQYF
DNA: TGCAGCGTTACTGACAGGAGCACAGATACGCAGTATTTT
D: NA
V: TRBV29-1
size: many
J: TRBJ2-3

CDR3: CASSLYSSDYGYTF
DNA: TGTGCCAGCAGCTTATACAGCTCTGACTATGGCTACACCTTC
D: NA
V: TRBV7-8
size: NA
J: TRBJ1-2

CDR3: CASSLDATTEAFF
DNA: TGTGCCAGCAGCTTAGACGCGACAACAGAAGCTTTCTTT
D: NA
V: TRBV11-3
size: many
J: TRBJ1-1

CDR3: CASSSTTSGSTGELFF
DNA: TGTGCCAGCAGCTCCACTACTAGCGGGAGCACCGGGGAGCTGTTTTTT
D: TRBD2
V: TRBV13
size: many
J: TRBJ2-2

CDR3: CATSSYQGAETQYF
DNA: TGTGCCACCAGCAGCTATCAGGGGGCAGAGACCCAGTACTTC
D: TRBD1
V: TRBV15
size: many
J: TRBJ2-5

CDR3: CASNSGTNQETQYF
DNA: TGTGCCAGTAATTCGGGGACGAACCAAGAGACCCAGTACTTC
D: NA
V: TRBV19
size: NA
J: TRBJ2-5

CDR3: CASSQSGTGEYF
DNA: TGTGCCAGCAGCCAATCGGGCACAGGGGAGTACTTC
D: TRBD1
V: TRBV16
size: many
J: TRBJ2-7

CDR3: CASSLVGDPRGREGRDEQFF
DNA: TGTGCCAGCAGCTTAGTAGGCGACCCTCGAGGACGGGAAGGAAGGGATGAGCAGTTCTTC
D: NA
V: TRBV11-2
size: NA
J: TRBJ2-1

CDR3: CASSQDLVGVWTEAFF
DNA: TGTGCCAGCAGCCAAGATTTGGTAGGGGTGTGGACTGAAGCTTTCTTT
D: NA
V: TRBV14
size: many
J: TRBJ1-1

CDR3: CACRDSLGTGGSRQPQHF
DNA: TGTGCCTGCCGAGACTCTCTCGGGACAGGGGGAAGTCGGCAGCCCCAGCATTTT
D: TRBD1
V: TRBV6-2/TRBV6-3
size: NA
J: TRBJ1-5

CDR3: CSARSASGLSYNEQFF
DNA: TGCAGTGCTAGATCGGCTAGCGGACTCTCCTACAATGAGCAGTTCTTC
D: TRBD2
V: TRBV20-1
size: many
J: TRBJ2-1

CDR3: CASSSGGLQETQYF
DNA: TGTGCCAGCAGTTCGGGTGGTCTACAAGAGACCCAGTACTTC
D: NA
V: TRBV2
size: many
J: TRBJ2-5

CDR3: CASSPTAKNIQYF
DNA: TGTGCCAGCAGCCCTACCGCCAAAAACATTCAGTACTTC
D: NA
V: TRBV3-1
size: many
J: TRBJ2-4

CDR3: CATSRDRVNSPLHF
DNA: TGTGCCACCAGCAGAGATAGGGTAAATTCACCCCTCCACTTT
D: NA
V: TRBV15
size: NA
J: TRBJ1-6

CDR3: CASSLGQGRASGMYNEQFF
DNA: TGTGCCAGCAGCTTAGGACAGGGAAGGGCTAGCGGGATGTACAATGAGCAGTTCTTC
D: TRBD2
V: TRBV7-9
size: NA
J: TRBJ2-1

CDR3: CASTFYGLASGELFF
DNA: TGTGCCAGCACCTTTTATGGACTAGCGTCCGGGGAGCTGTTTTTT
D: TRBD2
V: TRBV5-6
size: NA
J: TRBJ2-2

CDR3: CSASRGRSYEQYF
DNA: TGCAGTGCTAGCCGGGGCAGATCCTACGAGCAGTACTTC
D: NA
V: TRBV20-1
size: NA
J: TRBJ2-7

CDR3: CASSGDGNYGYTF
DNA: TGTGCCAGCAGTGGGGACGGAAACTATGGCTACACCTTC
D: NA
V: TRBV27
size: many
J: TRBJ1-2

CDR3: CASSLVGQEKLFF
DNA: TGCGCCAGCAGCTTGGTTGGGCAAGAAAAACTGTTTTTT
D: NA
V: TRBV5-1
size: many
J: TRBJ1-4

CDR3: CASSPAMESYEQYF
DNA: TGTGCCAGCAGTCCCGCGATGGAGTCCTACGAGCAGTACTTC
D: NA
V: TRBV28
size: many
J: TRBJ2-7

CDR3: CASSSLVAGGYEQYF
DNA: TGTGCCAGCAGCTCGCTGGTCGCAGGGGGGTACGAGCAGTACTTC
D: NA
V: TRBV7-9
size: many
J: TRBJ2-7

CDR3: CAISNPGRGQEGYTF
DNA: TGTGCCATCTCCAACCCGGGCAGGGGGCAGGAAGGCTACACCTTC
D: TRBD1
V: TRBV10-3
size: many
J: TRBJ1-2

CDR3: CASSIAWAHTDTQYF
DNA: TGTGCCAGCAGTATCGCTTGGGCGCACACAGATACGCAGTATTTT
D: NA
V: TRBV27
size: many
J: TRBJ2-3

CDR3: CASSYGLAGADTQYF
DNA: TGTGCCAGCAGCTACGGACTAGCGGGAGCAGATACGCAGTATTTT
D: TRBD2
V: TRBV2
size: many
J: TRBJ2-3

CDR3: CASSIGTDFYEQYF
DNA: TGTGCCAGTAGTATAGGGACAGACTTTTACGAGCAGTACTTC
D: NA
V: TRBV19
size: few
J: TRBJ2-7

CDR3: CASSTPMVREKLFF
DNA: TGTGCCAGCAGTACGCCGATGGTGCGTGAAAAACTGTTTTTT
D: NA
V: TRBV28
size: NA
J: TRBJ1-4

CDR3: CASSSMTSRNTGELFF
DNA: TGTGCCAGCAGCTCTATGACTAGCCGGAACACCGGGGAGCTGTTTTTT
D: TRBD2
V: TRBV5-4
size: few
J: TRBJ2-2